This TCR beta chain was profiled in a study of molecular identifiers for immune sequencing clone quantification. Study-level points and caveats: Highly expanded clones may be undercounted when identical TCR molecules share barcodes.

TCRdb ran MiXCR on the PCR reads and lists one entry per CDR3 protein. The sample holds tens of thousands of distinct CDR3 sequences, approximately 17% seen once. The CDR3 loop spans 11 amino acids. CDR1 KGHSY and CDR2 FQNENV come from the germline V gene. The V gene lost 1 base and the J gene lost 13 bases, with 8 bases spanning the gap. Judged by abundance, this clonotype is medium-sized. Its specificity is not known. This chain connects TRBV16 to TRBJ2-1; unclear D gene. The TCR was taken from a human donor in good health. Some libraries in this study had Jurkat cell RNA spiked in. The sample consisted of naive CD8+ T cells from blood, with Jurkat cell RNA spiked in. Subset: FACS-sorted CD8+CD4-CCR7+CD45RA+ naive T cells. Here the CDR3 reads CASSQLVGQFF. The CDR3 DNA sequence: TGTGCCAGCAGCCAATTGGTGGGACAGTTCTTC.